One and the same sample provided the 13 T cell receptor beta chains below, sequenced in a study of blood T cell repertoires in COVID-19. TCRdb's table, derived via immunoSEQ multiplex PCR, lists solely in-frame clones and lacks some. The data show about 110,000 clones, with nearly 90% seen just once and less than 8.5% held by the top ten. Sequenced input: peripheral blood. The receptor source for this set is a woman between 70 and 85 years old who had recovered from COVID-19.

This chain connects TRBV27 to TRBJ2-2, with D unclear. From germline, CDR1 is MNHEY and CDR2 SMNVEV (reference sequence). Trimming took off 8 bases at V and 4 bases at J, with 14 bases between the two ends. The CDR3 runs to 14 residues. The DNA of the CDR3 is TGTGCCAGCCGTCTAGAGTGGATCACCGGGGAGCTGTTTTTT. Protein sequence: CASRLEWITGELFF.

This rearrangement joins TRBV18 to TRBJ1-6; possible D gene TRBD1, 6 bases. This CDR3 spans 13 amino acids. CDR1 KGHSH and CDR2 LQKENI come from the germline V gene. V lost 6 bases to trimming and J lost 8 bases, with 11 bases between them. This chain's CDR3 is CASSDRMDSPLHF. For the CDR3, the DNA is TGTGCCAGCTCGGACAGAATGGATTCACCCCTCCACTTT.

V is TRBV12-3 or TRBV12-4 and J is TRBJ1-2; 9 positions match TRBD1. The CDR3 runs 13 residues. J lost 9 bases, V lost 6 bases, and 8 bases had no gene match. CDR3 DNA sequence: TGTGCCAGCAGGGGGACAGGGAAGACTCGCTACACCTTC. Protein sequence: CASRGTGKTRYTF.

This clone showed up just once. The rearrangement uses TRBV5-1 and TRBJ1-2; D gene unclear. Deletions cut 5 bases from V and 4 bases from J, with 12 bases between. The CDR3 consists of 13 residues. Germline V gene sequence: CDR1 SGHRS, CDR2 YFSETQ. CDR3 in DNA: TGCGCCAGCAGAAACGTGGAGAGCTATGGCTACACCTTC. Residues: CASRNVESYGYTF. Supplemented by reference TRBV5-1 and TRBJ1-2, the full variable domain reads KAGVTQTPRYLIKTRGQQVTLSCSPISGHRSVSWYQQTPGQGLQFLFEYFSETQRNKGNFPGRFSGRQFSNSRSEMNVSTLELGDSALYLCASRNVESYGYTFGSGTRLTVV.

This sequence joins TRBV6-5 and TRBJ2-1; 7 positions match TRBD1. The CDR3 has 14 residues. Germline CDR1 and CDR2: MNHEY and SVGAGI. V trimming: 7 bases; J trimming: 3 bases; junction bases outside the gene matches: 6. The CDR3 DNA sequence: TGTGCCAGCATCCAGGGGGTAGGCTACAATGAGCAGTTCTTC. Residues: CASIQGVGYNEQFF.

CDR3 coding DNA: TGTGCCAGCAGCCGACTACAGGGGATGAACACTGAAGCTTTCTTT. Its translation: CASSRLQGMNTEAFF. V and J are TRBV7-8 and TRBJ1-1; TRBD1 agrees at 7 bases. J gave up 0 bases and V 5 bases, and 6 bases lay outside the gene matches. This CDR3 has 15 amino acids. Germline assignment: CDR1 SGHVS and CDR2 FQNEAQ.

The rearrangement joins TRBV5-1 to TRBJ1-2; 7 positions agree with TRBD1. V gave up 3 bases and J gave up 3 bases; unmatched junction bases: 5. The germline V gene has CDR1 SGHRS and CDR2 YFSETQ. This CDR3 has 14 amino acids. In DNA form, the CDR3 reads TGCGCCAGCAGCTCGGGACAGTATGACTATGGCTACACCTTC. This sequence encodes CASSSGQYDYGYTF.

V and J are TRBV7-9 and TRBJ1-2; 9 bases map to TRBD1. The V gene end was trimmed by 4 bases and the J gene end by 5 bases; junction bases not matched to a gene: 5. Germline V gene lookup returns CDR1 SEHNR and CDR2 FQNEAQ (reference sequence). The CDR3 extends over 14 amino acids. CDR3 DNA: TGTGCCAGCAGCTCCCACGACAGGGGGTATGGCTACACCTTC. Translation: CASSSHDRGYGYTF. The variable domain in full, with the rest retrieved from reference TRBV7-9 and TRBJ1-2, is DTGVSQNPRHKITKRGQNVTFRCDPISEHNRLYWYRQTLGQGPEFLTYFQNEAQLEKSRLLSDRFSAERPKGSFSTLEIQRTEQGDSAMYLCASSSHDRGYGYTFGSGTRLTVV.

This sequence joins TRBV9 and TRBJ2-3; TRBD2 might be the D (6 bases). Trimming pared 6 bases from V and 4 bases from J, leaving 18 bases between. The CDR3 sequence is 15 residues long. The germline V gene encodes CDR1 SGDLS and CDR2 YYNGEE. The CDR3 reads CASNIGSSGPDTQYF. DNA of the CDR3: TGTGCCAGCAACATCGGGAGCTCTGGCCCAGATACGCAGTATTTT.

This chain uses TRBV6-5 with TRBJ1-2; 9 bases are a match to TRBD1. Losses at the gene ends were 5 bases for V and 8 bases for J; bases not matched to a gene: 3. Germline V gene data show CDR1 as MNHEY and CDR2 as SVGAGI. The CDR3 is 12 residues long. The DNA of the CDR3 is TGTGCCAGCAGTCGGACAGGGGAAGGCTACACCTTC. Its protein product is CASSRTGEGYTF.

This rearrangement joins TRBV7-8 to TRBJ1-4, with TRBD1 as a possible D gene (5 bases). The CDR3 has 16 residues. V lost 1 base and J lost 8, with 17 bases in between. Germline V gene sequence: CDR1 SGHVS, CDR2 FQNEAQ. CDR3 amino acids: CASSLGRAVSSEKLFF. The CDR3 bases are TGTGCCAGCAGCTTAGGCAGGGCGGTCTCGAGCGAAAAACTGTTTTTT.

This chain links TRBV4-2 with TRBJ2-3, with D perhaps matching TRBD1 (6 bases). Trimming took 5 bases from V and 6 from J, leaving 15 bases between them. Germline V gene lookup returns CDR1 LGHNA and CDR2 YNFKEQ. This CDR3 has 14 residues. CDR3 in amino acids: CASSVWTAPDTQYF. The CDR3 DNA reads TGTGCCAGCAGCGTCTGGACAGCACCCGATACGCAGTATTTT.

V usage is TRBV11-2 and J usage is TRBJ2-5, with D tentatively TRBD2 (7 bases). The CDR3 consists of 14 residues. V was trimmed by 5 bases and J by 5 bases, leaving 15 bases between them. Looked up from germline, CDR1 is SGHAT and CDR2 is FQNNGV. The CDR3 nucleotides are TGTGCCAGCAGCAAAGGGGGGGGCCGTGAGACCCAGTACTTC. This gives the protein CASSKGGGRETQYF.